This T cell receptor (beta chain) was profiled in a study of OX40 agonist ivuxolimab in advanced cancers. The method was immunoSEQ multiplex PCR; TCRdb's version includes in-frame clones alone and lacks a portion of them. The sample has some 130,000 clones, 85% to 95% seen once. No patient had autoimmune disease or received systemic immunosuppression. The sequence derives from an adult with an advanced solid tumor such as melanoma, head and neck, liver or kidney cancer. Sequences were derived from CD4+ or CD8+ T cells sorted from blood, sampled in a trial of the OX40 agonist ivuxolimab.

The CDR3 loop is CASSYSGQVVNYGYTF. CDR3 in DNA: TGTGCCAGCAGTTATTCGGGACAGGTCGTTAACTATGGCTACACCTTC. This chain joins TRBV6-5 and TRBJ1-2, with 8 bases lining up with TRBD1. The V segment lost 3 bases and the J segment 1 base; nucleotides outside the gene matches: 7. Germline CDR1 is MNHEY and CDR2 is SVGAGI. The CDR3 contains 16 residues.